The sequence of this TCR beta chain was determined in a study of a mutant IDH1 vaccine in newly diagnosed glioma. Trimming cost V 5 bases and J 0 bases, with 17 bases left between them. There are 17 residues in the CDR3. Germline values: CDR1 SEHNR, CDR2 FQNEAQ (reference sequence). A word on this clone: Its antigen is not known.

Clones were sequenced by immunoSEQ multiplex PCR, and TCRdb holds only the in-frame ones, with some missing. This table holds approximately 44,000 clones, about 79% found once. Time point reported: week 35, safety follow-up. Topical imiquimod accompanied each vaccine dose, which consisted of 300 ug of mutant IDH1 20-mer peptide. Specimen: PBMCs, collected from a glioma patient whose treatment included an IDH1 peptide vaccine. The clonotype comes from a man in his forties or fifties with glioma. The J gene is TRBJ2-1, the V gene TRBV7-9, with D uncertain. CDR3 DNA: TGTGCCAGCAGCGGGTCTAAGCCCACCCGCTCCTACAATGAGCAGTTCTTC. Translated: CASSGSKPTRSYNEQFF.